Below are 14 T cell receptor beta chains sequenced from a single sample in a study of post-analysis software for immune sequencing data. Study-level findings and limits: Comparison of patients with controls showed a handful of TRBV segments more frequent in patients, TRBV5-6, TRBV5-1 and TRBV20-1 among them.

The antigens for these receptors are not known. Prepared libraries of TCR beta cDNA carried unique molecular identifiers. One entry per CDR3 protein, called by TCRdb with MiXCR from the PCR reads. The sample lists approximately 350,000 distinct CDR3 sequences; around a third were seen once. The sequenced material came from blood. All receptors derive from a girl between 10 and 17 years old with multiple sclerosis.

This clonotype was seen a few times. The J gene is TRBJ2-5, the V gene TRBV7-3, with D hard to call. The V end was cut by 5 bases, the J end by 6 bases, with 16 bases between. Germline CDR1 reads SGHTA; CDR2 reads FQGTGA. This CDR3 is built from 14 residues. The CDR3 loop reads CASSPMGLRQTQYF. As DNA, the CDR3 is TGTGCCAGCAGCCCCATGGGGTTGCGCCAGACCCAGTACTTC. Using reference TRBV7-3 and TRBJ2-5 for the parts outside the CDR3, the full variable domain is GAGVSQTPSNKVTEKGKYVELRCDPISGHTALYWYRQSLGQGPEFLIYFQGTGAADDSGLPNDRFFAVRPEGSVSTLKIQRTERGDSAVYLCASSPMGLRQTQYFGPGTRLLVL.

This clonotype was counted once. This sequence joins TRBV25-1 and TRBJ1-1; 8 bases align to TRBD1. From germline, CDR1 is MGHDK and CDR2 SYGVNS. This CDR3 has 13 amino acids. Trimming at V came to 0 bases and at J to 7 bases, leaving 1 base not matched to a gene. CDR3 nucleotides: TGTGCCAGCAGTGAATATGGGACAGGTGAAGCTTTCTTT. Protein product: CASSEYGTGEAFF.

The chain uses TRBV6-5 and TRBJ2-3; TRBD2 is a possible D gene (5 bases). Germline CDR1 reads MNHEY; CDR2 reads SVGAGI. The ends were cut back, 0 bases at V and 3 bases at J, with 16 bases in the middle. The CDR3 has 17 amino acids. CDR3 nucleotides: TGTGCCAGCAGTTACTCGAGTTGGCTAGCCGGGACAGATACGCAGTATTTT. It is translated as CASSYSSWLAGTDTQYF.

In this sample, this clonotype turned up a few times. The V call is TRBV4-1, the J call TRBJ2-1; no firm D call. CDR3 length equals 16 residues. Germline V gives CDR1 MGHRA, CDR2 YSYEKL. The V end lost 4 bases, the J end lost 2 bases, and 15 bases lay between the germline ends. Here the CDR3 DNA reads TGCGCCAGCAGCCCACTTAATATGGTTGCCTACAATGAGCAGTTCTTC. Translation gives CASSPLNMVAYNEQFF.

Turning to this clonotype: Germline is not matched at one junction end, which may reflect a read error. The DNA for the CDR3 is TGTGTCATCAGTGACTGGGACGGCGTTAAGTTCCAAGAGACCCAGTACTTC. It is translated as CVISDWDGVKFQETQYF. The chain carries TRBV10-3 and TRBJ2-4, with D tentatively TRBD1 or TRBD2 (5 bases each). The J call may be wrong; the DNA end is better matched by TRBJ2-5. Germline V gene sequence: CDR1 ENHRY, CDR2 SYGVKD. The CDR3 has 17 residues.

The rearrangement links TRBV5-1 to TRBJ2-1; 12 bases are shared with TRBD2. V lost 4 bases and J lost 14; bases outside the gene matches: 16. The CDR3 runs to 16 residues. From germline, CDR1 is SGHRS and CDR2 YFSETQ. The CDR3 bases are TGCGCCAGCAGCCCACGGTCGTCGACTAGCGGGGGTAGGGAGTTCTTC. Translated: CASSPRSSTSGGREFF.

This chain connects TRBV29-1 to TRBJ2-1; D might be TRBD1 (6 bases). CDR3 size: 13 residues. Germline CDR1 SQVTM, CDR2 ANQGSEA. Trimming took 7 bases from V and 3 from J, leaving 13 bases between them. The CDR3 sequence is CSAAPDSYNEQFF. Here the CDR3 DNA reads TGCAGCGCTGCCCCGGACAGCTACAATGAGCAGTTCTTC.

The J gene is TRBJ1-2, the V gene TRBV12-3 or TRBV12-4; D is ambiguous. V lost 4 bases to trimming and J lost 2 bases, with 8 bases between them. The CDR3 sequence is 13 residues long. CDR3 coding DNA: TGTGCCAGCAGTTCAAGGAGGAACTATGGCTACACCTTC. This gives the protein CASSSRRNYGYTF.

The DNA of the CDR3 is TGCAGCGTTTGGGGGAGCACGGTGAACACTGAAGCTTTCTTT. Translation gives CSVWGSTVNTEAFF. The genes are TRBV29-1 and TRBJ1-1; D perhaps matches TRBD1 (5 bases). Trimming took off 5 bases at V and 0 bases at J, with 13 bases between the two ends. CDR3 length: 14 amino acids. Per germline, CDR1 SQVTM and CDR2 ANQGSEA.

This sequence joins TRBV18 and TRBJ1-1, with D possibly matching TRBD1 (5 bases). Per germline, CDR1 KGHSH and CDR2 LQKENI. The CDR3 is 14 amino acids. V dropped 5 bases and J dropped 1 base, with 11 bases sitting between them. The CDR3 DNA reads TGTGCCAGCTCAACGGGACTGGAGAACACTGAAGCTTTCTTT. Translating gives CASSTGLENTEAFF.

This chain uses TRBV7-9 with TRBJ2-3, with a tentative D call TRBD2 (5 bases). The germline gives CDR1 SEHNR, CDR2 FQNEAQ (reference sequence). The length of the CDR3 is 14 residues. Trimming took 5 bases from V and 2 from J, leaving 11 bases between them. The CDR3 reads CASSIFRDTDTQYF. The CDR3 DNA sequence: TGTGCCAGCAGCATTTTCCGGGACACAGATACGCAGTATTTT.

This rearrangement joins TRBV14 to TRBJ2-1; D is unclear. Trimming took 3 bases from V and 5 from J, leaving 14 bases between them. Germline CDR1 reads SGHDN; CDR2 reads FVKESK. The CDR3 has 15 amino acids. CDR3 sequence: CASSHLGGRHNEQFF. The CDR3 DNA reads TGTGCCAGCAGCCACTTAGGCGGCAGACACAATGAGCAGTTCTTC.

This clonotype was observed a handful of times. V usage is TRBV4-1 and J usage is TRBJ1-2; possibly TRBD1 for D (6 bases). V lost 4 bases and J lost 1, with 13 bases in between. Germline V gene lookup returns CDR1 MGHRA and CDR2 YSYEKL. The CDR3 spans 15 residues. The CDR3 loop reads CASSLLKGGNYGYTF. The CDR3 DNA reads as TGCGCCAGCAGCCTTCTAAAGGGGGGTAACTATGGCTACACCTTC.

This clonotype was seen only once. The gene calls are TRBV7-2 and TRBJ2-7, with TRBD1 matching over 10 bases. This CDR3 has 11 residues. V was clipped by 4 bases and J by 12 bases; unmatched bases: 3. In germline, CDR1 is SGHTA, CDR2 FQGNSA. For the CDR3, the DNA is TGTGCCAGCAGCTCGGGACAGGGGAGGTACTTC. It yields the protein CASSSGQGRYF.